This TCR beta chain appears in the sequencing data of a study of Ad26.COV2.S vaccination and SARS-CoV-2 variants. Findings of the study overall: Researchers reported similar non-spike TCR breadth in vaccine and placebo recipients.

Turning to this clone: Its specificity is unknown.

The repertoire was sequenced with immunoSEQ multiplex PCR; TCRdb's copy has only in-frame clones and lacks some. The data contain about 400,000 clones, around 91% of them seen just once; the ten biggest clones take up around 1.9%. Described treatment: roughly 20 received Ad26.COV2.S at low or high dose, single or two shots; roughly five received placebo; per-sample allocation not given. Samples analyzed were those drawn on day 63 after the first vaccine or placebo injection. The CDR3 is made up of 17 amino acids. With 3 bases removed from V and 2 bases from J, the gap between germline ends came to 17 bases. Per the germline V gene, CDR1 is LNHDA and CDR2 is SQIVND (reference sequence).

The material sequenced was peripheral blood, taken in a trial of Ad26.COV2.S vaccine versus placebo. This TCR came from a person aged 18-65 years who received the Ad26.COV2.S COVID-19 vaccine or a placebo. The rearrangement links TRBV19 to TRBJ1-5, with a weak D call TRBD1 (6 bases). Here the CDR3 reads CASSIWQGKGGNQPQHF. CDR3 DNA sequence: TGTGCCAGTAGTATTTGGCAGGGGAAAGGAGGCAATCAGCCCCAGCATTTT. The full variable domain, completed using reference TRBV19 and TRBJ1-5, is DGGITQSPKYLFRKEGQNVTLSCEQNLNHDAMYWYRQDPGQGLRLIYYSQIVNDFQKGDIAEGYSVSREKKESFPLTVTSAQKNPTAFYLCASSIWQGKGGNQPQHFGDGTRLSIL.